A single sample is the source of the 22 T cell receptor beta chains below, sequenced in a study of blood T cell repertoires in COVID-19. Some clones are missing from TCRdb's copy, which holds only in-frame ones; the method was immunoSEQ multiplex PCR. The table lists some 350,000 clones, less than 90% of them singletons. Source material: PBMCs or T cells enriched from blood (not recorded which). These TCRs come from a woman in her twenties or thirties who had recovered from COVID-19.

DNA of the CDR3: TGTGCCAGCAGCCCATGGGACACCTCGAACACTGAAGCTTTCTTT. Amino acids: CASSPWDTSNTEAFF. The chain couples TRBV7-2 to TRBJ1-1, with D perhaps matching TRBD1 (6 bases). The germline gives CDR1 SGHTA, CDR2 FQGNSA. V shed 5 bases and J shed 1 base, with 14 bases lying between them. The CDR3 totals 15 residues.

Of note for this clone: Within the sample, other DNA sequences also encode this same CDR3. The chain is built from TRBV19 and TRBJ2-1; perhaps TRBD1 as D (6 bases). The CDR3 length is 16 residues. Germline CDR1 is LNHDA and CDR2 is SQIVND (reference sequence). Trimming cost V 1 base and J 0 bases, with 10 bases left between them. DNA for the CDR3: TGTGCCAGTAGTATAGCTGGGGGCTCCTCCTACAATGAGCAGTTCTTC. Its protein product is CASSIAGGSSYNEQFF.

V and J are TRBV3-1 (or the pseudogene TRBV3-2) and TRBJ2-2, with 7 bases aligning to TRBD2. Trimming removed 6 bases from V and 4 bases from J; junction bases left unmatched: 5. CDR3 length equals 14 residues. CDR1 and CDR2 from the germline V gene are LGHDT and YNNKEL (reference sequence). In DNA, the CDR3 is TGTGCCAGCAGATGGGGGGGTTTCACCGGGGAGCTGTTTTTT. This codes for CASRWGGFTGELFF.

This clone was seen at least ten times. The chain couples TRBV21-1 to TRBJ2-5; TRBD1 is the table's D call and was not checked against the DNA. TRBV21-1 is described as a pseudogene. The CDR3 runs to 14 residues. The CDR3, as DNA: TGTGCCAGCAGCACGGACAGGGGGCAAGAGACCCAGTACTTC. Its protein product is CASSTDRGQETQYF.

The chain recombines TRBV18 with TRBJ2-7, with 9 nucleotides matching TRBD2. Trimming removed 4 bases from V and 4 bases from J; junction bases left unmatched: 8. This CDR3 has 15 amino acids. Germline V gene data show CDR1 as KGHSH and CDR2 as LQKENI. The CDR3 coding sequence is TGTGCCAGCTCACGGAGACTAGCGGAGACTTACGAGCAGTACTTC. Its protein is CASSRRLAETYEQYF.

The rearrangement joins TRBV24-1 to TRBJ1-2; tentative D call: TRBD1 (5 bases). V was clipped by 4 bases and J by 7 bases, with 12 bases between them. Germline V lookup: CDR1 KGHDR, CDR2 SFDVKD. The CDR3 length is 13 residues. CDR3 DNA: TGTGCCACCAGTGAGTTTACAGGATCTGGCTACACCTTC. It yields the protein CATSEFTGSGYTF.

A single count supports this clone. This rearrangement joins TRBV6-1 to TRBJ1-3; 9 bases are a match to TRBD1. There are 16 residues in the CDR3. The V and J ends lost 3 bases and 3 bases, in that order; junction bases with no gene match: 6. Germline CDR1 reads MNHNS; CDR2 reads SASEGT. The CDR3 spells CASSEGQGLIGNTIYF. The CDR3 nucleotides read TGTGCCAGCAGTGAGGGACAGGGCTTAATTGGAAACACCATATATTTT.

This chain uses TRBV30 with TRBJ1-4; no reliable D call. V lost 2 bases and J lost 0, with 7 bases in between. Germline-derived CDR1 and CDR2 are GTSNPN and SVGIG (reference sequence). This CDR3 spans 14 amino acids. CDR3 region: CAWSLQTTNEKLFF. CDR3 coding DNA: TGTGCCTGGAGTTTGCAGACAACTAATGAAAAACTGTTTTTT.

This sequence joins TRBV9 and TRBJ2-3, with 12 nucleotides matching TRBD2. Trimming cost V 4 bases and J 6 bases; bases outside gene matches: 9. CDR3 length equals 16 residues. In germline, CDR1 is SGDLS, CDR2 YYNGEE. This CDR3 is CASSPKTSGSFDTQYF. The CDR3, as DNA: TGTGCCAGCAGCCCAAAGACTAGCGGGAGTTTCGATACGCAGTATTTT.

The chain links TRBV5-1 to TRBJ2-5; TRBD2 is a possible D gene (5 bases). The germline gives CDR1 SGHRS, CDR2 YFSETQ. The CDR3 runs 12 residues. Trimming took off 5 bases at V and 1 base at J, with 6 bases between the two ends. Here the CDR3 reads CASREGQETQYF. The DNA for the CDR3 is TGCGCCAGCAGAGAGGGCCAAGAGACCCAGTACTTC.

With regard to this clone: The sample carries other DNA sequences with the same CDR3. CDR3 nucleotide sequence: TGCGCCAGCAGCCAAGGGGAGGGGCGTGAGACCCAGTACTTC. Protein sequence: CASSQGEGRETQYF. This rearrangement joins TRBV4-1 to TRBJ2-5; 7 bases map to TRBD2. V gave up 1 base and J gave up 5 bases; unmatched junction bases: 4. Germline CDR1 MGHRA, CDR2 YSYEKL. CDR3 length equals 14 residues.

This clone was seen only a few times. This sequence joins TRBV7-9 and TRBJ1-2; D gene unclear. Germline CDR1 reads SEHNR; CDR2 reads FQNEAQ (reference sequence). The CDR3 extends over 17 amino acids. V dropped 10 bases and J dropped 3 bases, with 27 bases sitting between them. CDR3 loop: CATKDPTERTAYYGYTF. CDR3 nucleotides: TGTGCCACCAAAGATCCGACGGAGAGAACCGCCTACTATGGCTACACCTTC.

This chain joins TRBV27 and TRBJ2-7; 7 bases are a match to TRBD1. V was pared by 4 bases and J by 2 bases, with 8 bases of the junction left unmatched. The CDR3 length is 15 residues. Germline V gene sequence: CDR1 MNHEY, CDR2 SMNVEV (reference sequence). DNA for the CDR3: TGTGCCAGCAGTTCCTCGCACAGGGGAGCCTACGAGCAGTACTTC. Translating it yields CASSSSHRGAYEQYF.

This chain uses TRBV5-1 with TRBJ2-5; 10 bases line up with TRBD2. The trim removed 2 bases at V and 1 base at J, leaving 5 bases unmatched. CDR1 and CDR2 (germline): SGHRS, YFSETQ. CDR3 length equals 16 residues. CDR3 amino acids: CASSFGSGRPQETQYF. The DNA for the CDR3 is TGCGCCAGCAGCTTCGGTAGCGGGAGGCCCCAAGAGACCCAGTACTTC.

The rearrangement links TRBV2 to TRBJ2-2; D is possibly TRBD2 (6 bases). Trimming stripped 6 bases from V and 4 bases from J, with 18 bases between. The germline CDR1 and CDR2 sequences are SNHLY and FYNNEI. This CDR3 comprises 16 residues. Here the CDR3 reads CASRELGGLITGELFF. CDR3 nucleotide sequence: TGTGCCAGCAGGGAGCTGGGGGGACTTATCACCGGGGAGCTGTTTTTT.

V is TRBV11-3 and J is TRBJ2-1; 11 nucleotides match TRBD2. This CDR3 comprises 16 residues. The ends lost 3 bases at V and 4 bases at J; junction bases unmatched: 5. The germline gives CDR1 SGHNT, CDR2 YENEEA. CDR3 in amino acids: CASSLATSGVYNEQFF. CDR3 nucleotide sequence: TGTGCCAGCAGCTTGGCGACTAGCGGGGTTTACAATGAGCAGTTCTTC.

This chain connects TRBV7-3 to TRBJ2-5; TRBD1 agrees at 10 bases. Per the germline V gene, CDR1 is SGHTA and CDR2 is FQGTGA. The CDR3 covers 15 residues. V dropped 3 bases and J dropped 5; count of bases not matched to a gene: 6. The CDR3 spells CASSLGQGLRETQYF. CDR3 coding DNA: TGTGCCAGCAGCTTGGGACAGGGGCTCCGGGAGACCCAGTACTTC.

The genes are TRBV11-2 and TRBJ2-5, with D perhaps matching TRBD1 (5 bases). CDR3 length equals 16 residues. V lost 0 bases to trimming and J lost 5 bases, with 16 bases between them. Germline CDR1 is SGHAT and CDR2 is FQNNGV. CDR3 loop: CASSLDRSPGMETQYF. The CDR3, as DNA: TGTGCCAGCAGCTTAGATAGAAGTCCAGGGATGGAGACCCAGTACTTC.

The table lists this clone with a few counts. CDR3 loop: CATSDGQGKGYTF. CDR3 coding DNA: TGTGCCACCAGTGATGGACAGGGTAAAGGCTACACCTTC. This sequence joins TRBV24-1 and TRBJ1-2, with 8 nucleotides matching TRBD1. Germline V CDR1 and CDR2: KGHDR, SFDVKD. CDR3 length equals 13 residues. Trimming at V came to 3 bases and at J to 8 bases, leaving 4 bases not matched to a gene.

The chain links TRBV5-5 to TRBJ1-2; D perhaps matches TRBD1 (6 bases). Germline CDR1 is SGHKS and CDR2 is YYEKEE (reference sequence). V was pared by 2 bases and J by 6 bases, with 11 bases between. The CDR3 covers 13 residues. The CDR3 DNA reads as TGTGCCAGCAGCTTTTTGAGGACAGATGGCTACACCTTC. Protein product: CASSFLRTDGYTF.

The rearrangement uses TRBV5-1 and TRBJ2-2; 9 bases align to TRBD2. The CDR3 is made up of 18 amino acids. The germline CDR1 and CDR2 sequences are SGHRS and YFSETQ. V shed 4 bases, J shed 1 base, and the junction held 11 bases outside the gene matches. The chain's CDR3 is CASSPNPRLAVNTGELFF. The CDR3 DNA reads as TGCGCCAGCAGCCCTAACCCGAGACTAGCGGTGAACACCGGGGAGCTGTTTTTT.

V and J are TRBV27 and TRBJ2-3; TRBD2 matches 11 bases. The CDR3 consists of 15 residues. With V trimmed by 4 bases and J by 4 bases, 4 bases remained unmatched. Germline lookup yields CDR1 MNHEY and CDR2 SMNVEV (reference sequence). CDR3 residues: CASSSLAGGPDTQYF. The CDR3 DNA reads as TGTGCCAGCAGTTCCCTAGCGGGGGGACCAGATACGCAGTATTTT.